The following is a TCR beta chain sequence with its context. The data originate from a study of CD8+ T cells in alopecia areata. Study-wide background: Once tofacitinib had been taken for 6 to 18 months, 6 months off drug followed.

Sequencing relied on a cDNA template that was reverse transcribed from extracted RNA. Data came from immunoSEQ multiplex PCR; TCRdb stores just in-frame clones and leaves some out. Of 170,000 or so clones listed, around 60% were seen once; the top ten hold roughly an eighth. As to treatment: oral pan-JAK inhibitor, 5-10 mg twice daily. Germline CDR1 reads GTSNPN; CDR2 reads SVGIG (reference sequence). CDR3 length: 14 amino acids. The germline V and J ends were trimmed by 2 bases and 1 base, with 11 bases remaining between them. J is TRBJ1-1 and V is TRBV30; D remains ambiguous. Sequenced here: CD8+ T cells sorted from blood, sampled at week 24, from a patient treated with tofacitinib. This receptor was obtained from a human donor with alopecia areata. CDR3 loop: CAWSFWLQNTEAFF. CDR3 nucleotide sequence: TGTGCCTGGAGTTTTTGGTTACAGAACACTGAAGCTTTCTTT. The full variable domain, in which reference TRBV30 and TRBJ1-1 provide the parts outside the CDR3, is SQTIHQWPATLVQPVGSPLSLECTVEGTSNPNLYWYRQAAGRGLQLLFYSVGIGQISSEVPQNLSASRPQDRQFILSSKKLLLSDSGFYLCAWSFWLQNTEAFFGQGTRLTVV.